This T cell receptor beta chain originates from a study of T cell responses to AZD1222 COVID-19 vaccine. Turning to the study itself: Second-dose recipients at about 4 or about 12 weeks were treated as one pooled group.

Profiled with immunoSEQ multiplex PCR; TCRdb holds only in-frame clones, not every one. The top ten hold 8.4% of the sample, which has around 120,000 clones, about 90% seen once. Study-wide results and caveats: Within unmutated variant regions lay the reported targets of nearly half of spike-specific TCRs. Spike regions recognized by vaccine-associated CD4 TCRs spanned the protein, led by 160-218 and 743-854. Once two AZD1222 doses were given, Spike-specific TCR breadth and depth went up.

On this clone itself: Its antigen remains unknown.

The germline V gene has CDR1 KGHSH and CDR2 LQKENI. The CDR3 is 14 residues long. V was clipped by 6 bases and J by 2 bases, with 13 bases between them. The TCR was taken from an adult in good health. V is TRBV18 and J is TRBJ1-2; the D is unclear. Material: peripheral blood, obtained on day 0 of AZD1222 vaccination. The CDR3 sequence is CASSPGPVNYGYTF. CDR3 coding DNA: TGTGCCAGCTCCCCCGGACCGGTGAACTATGGCTACACCTTC.